This is a list of T cell receptor beta chains from one sample in a study of blood T cell repertoires in COVID-19. The protocol was immunoSEQ multiplex PCR, while the TCRdb copy is restricted to in-frame clones and leaves out a portion. The data hold hundreds of thousands of clones, with 79% observed a single time. The sequencing sample was made of peripheral blood. Every receptor here comes from a woman in her thirties or forties with active or convalescent COVID-19. The CDR3 runs from the conserved cysteine through the conserved F or W. A D gene is named only where the DNA matches it firmly. The size field is filled for only some rows; it gives once, few, many or a size class.

J gene | clone size | V gene | D gene | CDR3 protein | CDR3 DNA
TRBJ1-3 | NA | TRBV7-2 | NA | CASSLSGSGNTIYF | TGTGCCAGCAGCTTATCAGGTTCTGGAAACACCATATATTTT
TRBJ1-1 | NA | TRBV12-5 | TRBD1 | CASGLVRGTANTEAFF | TGTGCTAGTGGTTTGGTACGTGGGACAGCGAACACTGAAGCTTTCTTT
TRBJ2-2 | few | TRBV5-1 | TRBD2 | CASSLSLAGTGELFF | TGCGCCAGCAGCTTGTCTCTAGCGGGCACCGGGGAGCTGTTTTTT
TRBJ1-6 | NA | TRBV5-1 | TRBD1 | CASSHGQGGSPLHF | TGCGCCAGCAGCCACGGACAGGGAGGTTCACCCCTCCACTTT
TRBJ1-1 | NA | TRBV28 | TRBD1 | CASSLSGTGEAFF | TGTGCCAGCAGTTTATCAGGGACAGGGGAAGCTTTCTTT
TRBJ1-2 | few | TRBV10-3 | TRBD1 | CAISGGQGNYGYTF | TGTGCCATCAGTGGCGGACAGGGGAACTATGGCTACACCTTC
TRBJ1-1 | NA | TRBV11-2 | NA | CASSLVGGHGTEAFF | TGTGCCAGCAGCTTAGTTGGGGGACACGGGACTGAAGCTTTCTTT
TRBJ2-7 | NA | TRBV3-1/TRBV3-2 | TRBD2 | CASSQVSGGEQYF | TGTGCCAGCAGCCAAGTTTCGGGAGGCGAGCAGTACTTC
TRBJ1-4 | NA | TRBV5-5 | TRBD1 | CASSLAGDSSGFF | TGTGCCAGCAGCTTGGCGGGGGACAGTTCAGGTTTTTTT
TRBJ1-5 | NA | TRBV12-3/TRBV12-4 | NA | CASSLGAYQPQHF | TGTGCCAGCAGCCTTGGGGCGTATCAGCCCCAGCATTTT
TRBJ2-3 | NA | TRBV3-1/TRBV3-2 | NA | CASTNLPGTDTQYF | TGTGCCAGCACTAATCTTCCGGGCACAGATACGCAGTATTTT
TRBJ1-6 | NA | TRBV10-3 | NA | CAISELGQGNSPLHF | TGTGCCATCAGTGAGCTCGGGCAGGGGAATTCACCCCTCCACTTT